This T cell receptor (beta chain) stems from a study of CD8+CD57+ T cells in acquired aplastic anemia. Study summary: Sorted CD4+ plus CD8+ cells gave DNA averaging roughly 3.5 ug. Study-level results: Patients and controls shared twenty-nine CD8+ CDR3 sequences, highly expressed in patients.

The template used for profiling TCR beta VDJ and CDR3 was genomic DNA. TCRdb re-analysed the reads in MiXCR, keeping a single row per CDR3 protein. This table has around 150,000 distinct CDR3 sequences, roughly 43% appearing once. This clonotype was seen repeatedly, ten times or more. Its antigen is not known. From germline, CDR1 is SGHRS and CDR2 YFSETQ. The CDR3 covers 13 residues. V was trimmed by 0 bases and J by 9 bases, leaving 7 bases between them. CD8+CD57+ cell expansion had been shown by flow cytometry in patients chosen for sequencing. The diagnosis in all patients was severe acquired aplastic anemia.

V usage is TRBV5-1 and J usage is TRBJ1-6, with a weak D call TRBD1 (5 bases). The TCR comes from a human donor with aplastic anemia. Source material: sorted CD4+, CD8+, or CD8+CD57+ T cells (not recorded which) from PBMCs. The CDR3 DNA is TGCGCCAGCAGCTTGGCAGGGATTTCACCCCTCCACTTT. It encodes CASSLAGISPLHF. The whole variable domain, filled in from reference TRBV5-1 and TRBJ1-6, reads KAGVTQTPRYLIKTRGQQVTLSCSPISGHRSVSWYQQTPGQGLQFLFEYFSETQRNKGNFPGRFSGRQFSNSRSEMNVSTLELGDSALYLCASSLAGISPLHFGNGTRLTVT.